This T cell receptor beta chain was sequenced during a study of T-cell memory formation after mild COVID-19. Study-wide findings and caveats: Later expanders leaned CD4+, whereas clones that contracted between day 15 and 85 were balanced CD4/CD8.

This clonotype appeared a few times. The antigen is not known. Via MiXCR, TCRdb re-called the 5' RACE reads, giving one row per CDR3 protein. This sample carries about 290,000 distinct CDR3 sequences, around a sixth of them seen once, and the ten largest clones take roughly 23%. The CDR3 is 14 residues long. CDR1 is SGHRS and CDR2 is YFSETQ in the germline V gene. The V gene lost 7 bases and the J gene lost 0 bases, with 13 bases spanning the gap. The chain links TRBV5-1 to TRBJ1-1; perhaps TRBD1 as D (5 bases). The sequencing sample was made of PBMCs or a T cell subset sorted from them (not recorded which). This clonotype originated in a man aged 18 to 29 who had mild COVID-19 (a few samples of this study predate the infection). Cell type and time point are not known. The CDR3 is CASLDGTVNTEAFF. For the CDR3, the DNA is TGCGCCAGCTTGGATGGGACGGTGAACACTGAAGCTTTCTTT.